By frequency in the sample, the clone carrying this T cell receptor beta chain is medium-sized. The antigen is unknown. The sample belongs to a study of HIV-infected patients and healthy controls. Study-wide context: A modest, significant CD4 rise occurred in about 90% of the 16 patients after three months of therapy. Viral load fell to undetectable in about 75% of the 16 patients by the second blood draw.

Alpha and beta constant-region primers primed reverse transcription of approximately 0.55 ug RNA. Alpha and beta chain libraries were made separately by chain-specific third strand synthesis with multiplexing indices. Each molecule carried a 12-nucleotide identifier made of two joined random hexamers added before amplification. Using its own MiXCR run on the 5' RACE reads, TCRdb lists one record per CDR3 protein. The table lists under 6,500 distinct CDR3 sequences, around 21% of them singletons. All unsorted peripheral T cells were captured because whole blood was used without fractionation. Findings and caveats of the study: HIV-infected repertoires had significantly higher mean Gini indices than controls, possibly reflecting oligoclonality.

There are 14 residues in the CDR3. Per germline, CDR1 MGHRA and CDR2 YSYEKL. Deletions cut 3 bases from V and 2 bases from J, with 10 bases between. The gene calls are TRBV4-1 and TRBJ1-2; D is possibly TRBD1 (6 bases). This sequence was found in an adult with HIV infection. Sample: blood, taken before antiretroviral therapy. CDR3 loop: CASSQAQGNYGYTF. DNA for the CDR3: TGCGCCAGCAGCCAGGCACAGGGAAACTATGGCTACACCTTC.